The clone carrying this T cell receptor beta chain was observed once. This CDR3 has 12 residues. Germline values: CDR1 SGHDT, CDR2 YYEEEE. V was pared by 2 bases and J by 6 bases, with 6 bases between. Profiling relied on immunoSEQ multiplex PCR, and the TCRdb table lists in-frame clones only, not all of them. The profile covers 70,000 to 80,000 clones, with 95% to 97% appearing a single time and over 0.2% taken by the ten largest. This entry belongs to a study of technical replicates of blood from a few donors. The rearrangement joins TRBV5-6 to TRBJ1-3; D gene unclear. Material: T cells isolated from PBMCs. The sequence came from a human donor in good health. The CDR3 is CASSLAVNTIYF. The CDR3 DNA reads as TGTGCCAGCAGCTTAGCCGTAAACACCATATATTTT.